This T cell receptor beta chain was recovered during a study of shared clonotypes between healthy human individuals. Comment on this clone: The antigen is not known.

Study observations and caveats: Genetic and exposure-history diversity was limited by the few donors.

CDR3 length: 19 amino acids. Germline values: CDR1 KGHSH, CDR2 LQKENI. The V and J ends lost 3 bases and 0 bases, in that order; junction bases with no gene match: 16. Donors, healthy HIV-negative adults, lacked recent acute infections or vaccinations. Donors were Caucasian adults residing in Nashville, Tennessee, USA. TCRdb's copy holds only in-frame clones and misses some; the assay was immunoSEQ multiplex PCR. The data contain 180,000 or so clones, about 93% of them singletons. The chain joins TRBV18 to TRBJ1-1, with 7 nucleotides matching TRBD1. The TCR comes from a woman aged 25 to 39 in good health. The sample comprised naive CD4+ T cells sorted from blood. The subset: CD45RA+ positively selected. The CDR3: CASSPRNVGTAILNTEAFF. Written as DNA, the CDR3 is TGTGCCAGCTCACCGAGAAATGTCGGGACAGCGATACTGAACACTGAAGCTTTCTTT.